This T cell receptor (beta chain) was identified in a study of blood T cell repertoires in COVID-19. Germline CDR1 and CDR2: SGDLS and YYNGEE. The CDR3 contains 15 residues. The V end lost 0 bases, the J end lost 4 bases, and 12 bases lay between the germline ends. Clones were read by immunoSEQ multiplex PCR, and TCRdb kept only the in-frame ones, dropping some. The table shows about 260,000 clones, with approximately 89% occurring only once. The sample consisted of PBMCs or T cells enriched from blood (not recorded which). The TCR sequence derives from a woman in her thirties or forties who had been exposed to COVID-19. The J gene is TRBJ2-3, the V gene TRBV9; possible D gene TRBD2, 6 bases. CDR3 loop: CASSVEGLRADTQYF. CDR3 in DNA: TGTGCCAGCAGCGTAGAGGGACTGCGAGCAGATACGCAGTATTTT.